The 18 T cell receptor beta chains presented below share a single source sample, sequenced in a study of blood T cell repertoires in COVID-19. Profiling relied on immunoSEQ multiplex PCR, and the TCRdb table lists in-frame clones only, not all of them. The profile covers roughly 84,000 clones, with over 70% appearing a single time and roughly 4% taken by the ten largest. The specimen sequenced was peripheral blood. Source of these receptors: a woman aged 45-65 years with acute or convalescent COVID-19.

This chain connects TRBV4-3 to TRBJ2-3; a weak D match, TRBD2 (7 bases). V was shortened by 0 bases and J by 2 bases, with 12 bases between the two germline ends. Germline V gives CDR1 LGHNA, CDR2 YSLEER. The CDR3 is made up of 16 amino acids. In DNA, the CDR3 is TGCGCCAGCAGCCAAGAGTTGGGGGGGGCCACAGATACGCAGTATTTT. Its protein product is CASSQELGGATDTQYF.

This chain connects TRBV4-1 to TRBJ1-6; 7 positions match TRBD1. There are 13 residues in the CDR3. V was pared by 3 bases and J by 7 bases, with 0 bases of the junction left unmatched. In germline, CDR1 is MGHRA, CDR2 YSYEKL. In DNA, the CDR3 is TGCGCCAGCAGCCAGGGACAGAATTCACCCCTCCACTTT. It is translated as CASSQGQNSPLHF.

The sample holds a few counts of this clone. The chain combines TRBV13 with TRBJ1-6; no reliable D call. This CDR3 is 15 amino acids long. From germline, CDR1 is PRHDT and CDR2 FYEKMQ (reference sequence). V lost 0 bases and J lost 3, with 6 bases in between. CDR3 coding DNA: TGTGCCAGCAGCTTAGGGACAAACTATAATTCACCCCTCCACTTT. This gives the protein CASSLGTNYNSPLHF.

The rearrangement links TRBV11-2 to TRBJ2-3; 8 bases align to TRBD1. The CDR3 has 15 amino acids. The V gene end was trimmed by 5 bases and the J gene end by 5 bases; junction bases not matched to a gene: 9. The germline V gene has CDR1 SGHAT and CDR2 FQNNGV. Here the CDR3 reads CASSEGTGPGDTQYF. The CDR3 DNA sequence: TGTGCCAGCAGCGAGGGGACAGGCCCCGGAGATACGCAGTATTTT.

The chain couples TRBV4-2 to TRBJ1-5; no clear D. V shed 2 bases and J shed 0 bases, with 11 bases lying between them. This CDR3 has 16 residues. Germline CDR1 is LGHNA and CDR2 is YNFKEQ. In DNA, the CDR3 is TGTGCCAGCAGCCAACGGGATGGGGATAGCAATCAGCCCCAGCATTTT. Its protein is CASSQRDGDSNQPQHF.

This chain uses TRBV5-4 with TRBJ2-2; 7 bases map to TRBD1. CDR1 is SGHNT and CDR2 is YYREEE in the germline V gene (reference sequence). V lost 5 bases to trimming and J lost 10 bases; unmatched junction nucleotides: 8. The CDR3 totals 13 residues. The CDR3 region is CASRGDSLMELFF. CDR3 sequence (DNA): TGTGCCAGCAGGGGGGACAGCTTAATGGAGCTGTTTTTT.

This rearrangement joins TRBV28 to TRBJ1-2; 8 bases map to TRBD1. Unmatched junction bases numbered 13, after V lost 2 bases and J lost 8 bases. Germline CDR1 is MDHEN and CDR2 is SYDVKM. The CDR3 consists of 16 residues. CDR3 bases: TGTGCCAGCAGTTTAGTCCACTCACTACAGGGGGAAGGCTACACCTTC. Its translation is CASSLVHSLQGEGYTF.

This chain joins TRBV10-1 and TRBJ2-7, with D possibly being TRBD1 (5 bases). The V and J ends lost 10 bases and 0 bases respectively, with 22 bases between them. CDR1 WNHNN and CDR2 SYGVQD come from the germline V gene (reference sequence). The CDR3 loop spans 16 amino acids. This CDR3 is CANHVIGALSSYEQYF. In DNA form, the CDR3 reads TGCGCCAACCACGTAATTGGGGCTCTCAGCTCCTACGAGCAGTACTTC.

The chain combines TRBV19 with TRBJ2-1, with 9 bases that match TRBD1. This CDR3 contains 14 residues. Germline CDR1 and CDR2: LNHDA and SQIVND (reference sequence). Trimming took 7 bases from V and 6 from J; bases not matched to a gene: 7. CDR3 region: CASKLPGQGNEQFF. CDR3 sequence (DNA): TGTGCCAGTAAACTTCCGGGACAGGGCAATGAGCAGTTCTTC. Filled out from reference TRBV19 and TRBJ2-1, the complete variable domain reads DGGITQSPKYLFRKEGQNVTLSCEQNLNHDAMYWYRQDPGQGLRLIYYSQIVNDFQKGDIAEGYSVSREKKESFPLTVTSAQKNPTAFYLCASKLPGQGNEQFFGPGTRLTVL.

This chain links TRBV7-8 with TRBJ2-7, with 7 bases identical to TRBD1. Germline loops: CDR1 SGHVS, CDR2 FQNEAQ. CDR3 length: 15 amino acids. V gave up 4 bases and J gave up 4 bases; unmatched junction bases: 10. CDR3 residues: CASSYLQGSDYEQYF. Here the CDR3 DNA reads TGTGCCAGCAGCTACCTACAGGGGTCGGATTACGAGCAGTACTTC.

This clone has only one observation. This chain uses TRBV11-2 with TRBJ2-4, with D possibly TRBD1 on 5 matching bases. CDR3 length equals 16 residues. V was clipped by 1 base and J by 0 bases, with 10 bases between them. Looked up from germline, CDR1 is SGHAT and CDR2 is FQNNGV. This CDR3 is CASSLGQLLAKNIQYF. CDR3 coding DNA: TGTGCCAGCAGCTTAGGACAGCTTCTAGCCAAAAACATTCAGTACTTC.

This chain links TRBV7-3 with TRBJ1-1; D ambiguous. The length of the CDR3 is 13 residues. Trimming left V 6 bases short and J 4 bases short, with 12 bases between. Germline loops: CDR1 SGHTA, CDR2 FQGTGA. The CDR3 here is CASRHPAGTEAFF. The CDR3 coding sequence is TGTGCCAGCAGACACCCCGCTGGCACTGAAGCTTTCTTT.

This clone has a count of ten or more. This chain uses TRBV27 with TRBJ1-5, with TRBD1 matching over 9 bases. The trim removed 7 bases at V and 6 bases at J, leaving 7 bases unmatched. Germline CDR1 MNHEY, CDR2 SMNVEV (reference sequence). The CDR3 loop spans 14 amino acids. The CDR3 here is CASTSTGGSQPQHF. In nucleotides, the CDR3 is TGTGCCAGCACCTCGACAGGGGGAAGTCAGCCCCAGCATTTT.

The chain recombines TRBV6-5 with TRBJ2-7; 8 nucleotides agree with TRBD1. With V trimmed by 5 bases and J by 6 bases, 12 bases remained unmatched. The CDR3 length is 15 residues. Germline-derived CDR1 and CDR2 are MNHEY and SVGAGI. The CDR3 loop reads CASSSWTGPVSEQYF. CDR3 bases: TGTGCCAGCAGTAGCTGGACAGGGCCCGTTAGCGAGCAGTACTTC.

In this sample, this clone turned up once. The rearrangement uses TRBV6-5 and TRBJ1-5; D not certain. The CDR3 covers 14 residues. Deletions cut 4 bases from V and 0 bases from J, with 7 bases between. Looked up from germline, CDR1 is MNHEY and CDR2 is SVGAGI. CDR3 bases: TGTGCCAGCAGTTTGCGATTTAGCAATCAGCCCCAGCATTTT. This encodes CASSLRFSNQPQHF.

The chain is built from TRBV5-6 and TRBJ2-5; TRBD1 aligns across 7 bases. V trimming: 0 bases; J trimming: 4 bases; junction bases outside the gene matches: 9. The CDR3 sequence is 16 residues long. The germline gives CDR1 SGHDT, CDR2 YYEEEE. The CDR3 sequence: CASSLVLGGGSETQYF. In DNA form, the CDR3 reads TGTGCCAGCAGCTTGGTTCTAGGGGGCGGTTCAGAGACCCAGTACTTC.

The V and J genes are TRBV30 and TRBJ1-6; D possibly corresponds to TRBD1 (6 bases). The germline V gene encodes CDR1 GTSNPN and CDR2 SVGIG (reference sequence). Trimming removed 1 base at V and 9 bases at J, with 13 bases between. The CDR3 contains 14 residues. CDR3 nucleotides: TGTGCCTGGAGTGAGGGCAGGGGAAGTTCACCCCTCCACTTT. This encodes CAWSEGRGSSPLHF.

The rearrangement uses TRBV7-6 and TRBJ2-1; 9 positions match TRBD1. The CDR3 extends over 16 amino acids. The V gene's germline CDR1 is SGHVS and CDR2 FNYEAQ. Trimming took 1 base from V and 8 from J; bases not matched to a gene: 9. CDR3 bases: TGTGCCAGCAGCTTAGGGACAGGGGTGTCAGGCGATGAGCAGTTCTTC. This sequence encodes CASSLGTGVSGDEQFF.